This section outlines one T cell receptor beta chain sequence together with its context. Which antigen it targets is not known. Base qualities were left out, and no much larger clone turns up one base away. V and J are trimmed by 3 bases and 3 bases, and the gene matches miss 7 bases of the junction. CDR1 and CDR2, per the germline V gene, are SGHAT and FQNNGV. The CDR3 runs 16 residues from the cysteine to the phenylalanine. Only the CDR3 DNA is retained, 48 bases long and in frame from the first base. Using the deep immunoSEQ assay, TCR CDR3 regions were amplified from genomic DNA by multiplex PCR. Genomic DNA extracted from each cell subset was distributed evenly over all wells of several immunoSEQ 96-well plates, and each plate served as one replicate. For sorted subsets, around 0.2 ug of genomic DNA, equivalent to around 31,000 T cell genomes, went into each replicate PCR. Purified libraries were measured with a Qubit 3.0 fluorometer, size-checked on a Bioanalyzer 2100, and measured again with the KAPA Library Quantification kit. Every immunoSEQ 96-well plate was sequenced on a separate single-read 150-cycle Illumina NextSeq 550 flow cell. From the authors' description of their analysis: Because the immunoSEQ output held only junctional sequences and lacked quality scores, the filtering could not match the filtering applied to full-length reads. Sequences were annotated with PyIR, a Python wrapper for IgBLAST v1.9, and V/J genes and CDR3 were assigned using IMGT germline references. Reads were filtered out if the reads had weak V/J assignments (E-value above 1e-6), no CDR3, stop codons, out-of-frame junctions, or ambiguous translated residues. A V3J clonotype was defined by an identical inferred V gene, J gene, and CDR3 amino acid sequence. The percentage overlap between two repertoires was calculated by dividing the number of shared unique clonotypes by the size of the smaller repertoire. Three approaches were used to assess repertoire richness: RTK rarefaction, the Chao1 estimator, and Recon v2.1 estimates of unobserved clonotypes. Generation probabilities for all TCRbeta clonotypes obtained by the gDNA method from a few donors were computed using OLGA. Imported from immuneACCESS, the table was reduced by TCRdb to in-frame sequences with V and J called. These copies leave out some clones; in studies compared against another copy, an unresolved V gene accounts for under half, and the cause of the remainder is not known. The V and J calls and clone size are taken from that table; D and trimming were inferred from the DNA. The sample records 850,000 to 1,100,000 clones, 70% to 80% of which are singletons. The ten largest clonotypes hold about 0.89% of the sample.

The donors were healthy, HIV-negative adults who had no recently reported acute infections or vaccinations. Only Caucasian adults living in Nashville, Tennessee, USA were represented among the donors. Magnetic negative selection was used to enrich CD4+ T cells, after which naive cells were positively selected on CD45RA and the negative fraction became the memory subset. Blood was obtained by leukapheresis, after which PBMCs were separated by Ficoll-Histopaque density gradient centrifugation and cryopreserved in liquid nitrogen vapor phase. Analytical flow cytometry was used to check the purity and quantity of every magnetically sorted T cell population. Each sorted fraction had its genomic DNA isolated and then quantified by UV absorbance on a Nanodrop 2000c. The data were obtained in a study of shared clonotypes between healthy human individuals (dated by TCRdb to 2018 to 2021). With respect to the entire study: The cohort comprised a couple of women and a few men aged 18 to 49 years. Leukapheresis yielded between about 0.85 and 10 billion PBMCs per donor. To estimate repertoire size and how much clonotypes are shared between individuals, the study performed deep sequencing of blood TCR repertoires from a few healthy adults. Per donor, three plates each were used for CD4 naive and CD4 memory, two for CD8 naive, and one for CD8 memory. Different laboratories and diverse techniques were used to prepare libraries and sequence TCR repertoires, to increase sequencing depth and limit assay-specific biases. Summary of the overall study and its limitations: Sharing across several donors was observed for approximately 5% of naive CD4, about 4% of naive CD8, 2% to 2.5% of memory CD4, and about 0.4% of memory CD8 clonotypes. Higher generation probabilities were observed for clonotypes shared by all four sorted-subset donors than for non-shared clonotypes. Only blood was sampled, and tissue TCR repertoires likely differ from those in blood. Even with the large sequencing depth, rarefaction of the sorted-subset datasets indicated that sequencing was incomplete. Because the study included a small number of donors, the genetic and exposure-history diversity represented was limited. Based on pairwise subsampling, the degree of clonotype sharing among donors was expected to be affected by sequencing depth. Larger estimated clonotype richness was generally found for naive subsets than for memory subsets.

The chain was built from TRBV11-2 and TRBJ2-1, and 8 junctional nucleotides match TRBD2. This clonotype was obtained from a man younger than 35 in good health. Some clones in this sample may be carry-over from other donors' samples. Sequenced: memory CD4+ T cells from PBMCs. Taken with the paper, the label for cell subset or site translates to: CD45RA-negative fraction. The CDR3 loop reads CASSLTTGGGYNEQFF. The bases are TGTGCCAGCAGCTTGACAACGGGAGGGGGCTACAATGAGCAGTTCTTC.